The subject of this entry is one T cell receptor beta chain. The sample belongs to a study of shared clonotypes between healthy human individuals. Repertoires were generated with immunoSEQ multiplex PCR, while TCRdb's copy carries only in-frame clones and drops some. The sample consists of a few hundred thousand clones, about 96% of them appearing once. V was shortened by 2 bases and J by 4 bases, with 9 bases between the two germline ends. This CDR3 comprises 13 residues. Germline CDR1 and CDR2: GTSNPN and SVGIG (reference sequence). CD4+ cells were split into CD45RA+ naive and CD45RA-negative memory subsets.

The specimen sequenced was naive CD4+ T cells sorted from blood. Subset described: CD45RA+ positively selected. The sequence came from a woman aged 25 to 39 in good health. This chain connects TRBV30 to TRBJ1-3; D is uncertain. CDR3 nucleotide sequence: TGTGCCTGGAGTTGGACTCTCGGAAACACCATATATTTT. Its translation: CAWSWTLGNTIYF.